The next 10 T cell receptor beta chains were all read from a single sample in a study of vaccination and CD4 T cells after COVID-19. Their target antigens are unknown. This sample's treatment: roughly ten-day PBMC culture with coronavirus spike peptide pools or control peptides (ViraFEST assay). Sequencing of the DNA from cultured CD4+ T cells was carried out with the Oncomine TCR Beta short-read assay. MiXCR, run by TCRdb on the PCR reads, gives a single entry per CDR3 protein. The table shows about 9,000 distinct CDR3 sequences, with 45% to 60% occurring only once. Sequencing was done on a sample of CD4+ T cells from blood, cultured in vitro. The receptors were sampled from a human donor who had recovered from COVID-19.

The chain joins TRBV6-5 to TRBJ2-7; D call uncertain. The V and J ends lost 0 bases and 0 bases respectively, with 6 bases between them. Germline assignment: CDR1 MNHEY and CDR2 SVGAGI. This CDR3 spans 14 amino acids. The DNA of the CDR3 is TGTGCCAGCAGTTACTCGGCCACCTCCTACGAGCAGTACTTC. Translating gives CASSYSATSYEQYF.

This chain links TRBV7-2 with TRBJ2-7; tentatively, D is TRBD1 or TRBD2 (5 bases each). Per germline, CDR1 SGHTA and CDR2 FQGNSA. V was shortened by 0 bases and J by 3 bases, with 12 bases between the two germline ends. The CDR3 runs 15 residues. CDR3 region: CASSLAGTDRYEQYF. In DNA, the CDR3 is TGTGCCAGCAGCTTAGCGGGGACGGACCGCTACGAGCAGTACTTC.

The gene calls are TRBV20-1 and TRBJ1-6, with 8 positions matching TRBD1. This CDR3 region has 16 residues. The junction had 7 bases not matched to a gene; V was cut back by 2 bases and J by 4 bases. From germline, CDR1 is DFQATT and CDR2 SNEGSKA (reference sequence). The CDR3 DNA sequence: TGCAGTGCTAGACCCCGACAGGGGATTTATAATTCACCCCTCCACTTT. As protein: CSARPRQGIYNSPLHF.

The chain links TRBV7-9 to TRBJ2-3; perhaps TRBD1 as D (6 bases). CDR1 and CDR2 (germline): SEHNR, FQNEAQ (reference sequence). V lost 6 bases and J 0 bases, leaving 19 bases between the germline ends. The CDR3 contains 17 residues. CDR3 loop: CASSPTGTRVSTDTQYF. In DNA, the CDR3 is TGTGCCAGCAGTCCTACCGGGACACGGGTCAGCACAGATACGCAGTATTTT.

CDR3 region: CASSPRTTDTQYF. In DNA form, the CDR3 reads TGTGCCAGCAGTCCGAGGACTACAGATACGCAGTATTTT. This chain uses TRBV5-4 with TRBJ2-3, with D perhaps matching TRBD2 (5 bases). Germline V lookup: CDR1 SGHNT, CDR2 YYREEE (reference sequence). V was trimmed by 5 bases and J by 3 bases, leaving 10 bases between them. This CDR3 is built from 13 residues.

V usage is TRBV6-5 and J usage is TRBJ1-2; D is unresolved. The CDR3 has 14 amino acids. V was trimmed by 4 bases and J by 4 bases, leaving 13 bases between them. Germline V gene data show CDR1 as MNHEY and CDR2 as SVGAGI. The CDR3 is CASSSLEAGYGYTF. The CDR3, as DNA: TGTGCCAGCAGTTCCCTCGAGGCGGGCTATGGCTACACCTTC.

This chain joins TRBV6-1 and TRBJ2-7, with D possibly TRBD1 on 5 matching bases. The CDR3 consists of 14 residues. Germline V CDR1 and CDR2: MNHNS, SASEGT. The V and J ends lost 2 bases and 4 bases respectively, with 12 bases between them. The CDR3 DNA reads TGTGCCAGCAGTGAATACGACAGCCTTTACGAGCAGTACTTC. It codes for CASSEYDSLYEQYF.

This clonotype was seen a few times. This sequence joins TRBV7-2 and TRBJ2-3; no reliable D call. Trimming removed 0 bases at V and 6 bases at J, with 7 bases between. This CDR3 comprises 13 residues. Germline CDR1 SGHTA, CDR2 FQGNSA. CDR3 bases: TGTGCCAGCAGCTTAGCCAGGAGCGATACGCAGTATTTT. Translating it yields CASSLARSDTQYF.

This clonotype showed up just a few times. This sequence joins TRBV6-1 and TRBJ2-3; the D gene is possibly TRBD2 (5 bases). Trimming removed 2 bases at V and 7 bases at J, with 13 bases between. Germline values: CDR1 MNHNS, CDR2 SASEGT. The CDR3 length is 14 residues. CDR3 DNA: TGTGCCAGCAGTGAATCGGGATATATCTATACGCAGTATTTT. Its translation is CASSESGYIYTQYF.

The genes are TRBV19 and TRBJ2-7; D is unresolved. Germline CDR1 and CDR2: LNHDA and SQIVND (reference sequence). Trimming shortened V by 3 bases and J by 0 bases, and 6 bases separated the two germline ends. This CDR3 spans 13 amino acids. The CDR3 nucleotides read TGTGCCAGTAGTATTGGGTACTCCTACGAGCAGTACTTC. This encodes CASSIGYSYEQYF.